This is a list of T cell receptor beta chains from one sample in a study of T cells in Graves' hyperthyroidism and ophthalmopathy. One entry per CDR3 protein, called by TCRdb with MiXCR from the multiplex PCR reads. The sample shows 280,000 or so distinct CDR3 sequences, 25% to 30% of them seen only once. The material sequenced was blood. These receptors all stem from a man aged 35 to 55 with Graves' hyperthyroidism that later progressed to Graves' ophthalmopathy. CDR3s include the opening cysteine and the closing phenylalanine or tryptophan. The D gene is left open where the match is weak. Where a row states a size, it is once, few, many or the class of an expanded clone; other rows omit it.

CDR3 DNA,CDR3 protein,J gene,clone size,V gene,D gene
TGCGCCAGCAGGGGAGGTCCCGGGGGGGCCTACGAGCAGTACTTC,CASRGGPGGAYEQYF,TRBJ2-7,few,TRBV10-2,TRBD2
TGTGCCAGCAGGACTCGGACAGTAACCTACGAGCAGTACTTC,CASRTRTVTYEQYF,TRBJ2-7,once,TRBV6-5,.
TGTGCCAGTAGTATATGGGACACCACTAACTATGGCTACACCTTC,CASSIWDTTNYGYTF,TRBJ1-2,many,TRBV19,.
TGTGCCAGCAGTTTCCGGACAGGGCGGTATGGCTACACCTTC,CASSFRTGRYGYTF,TRBJ1-2,.,TRBV6-2/TRBV6-3,TRBD1
TGTGCCAGCAGTGAAGGGCTAGCGGGAGGTTACGAGCAGTACTTC,CASSEGLAGGYEQYF,TRBJ2-7,many,TRBV2,TRBD2
TGTGCCAGCTCACAGACAGAGAATTCACCCCTCCACTTT,CASSQTENSPLHF,TRBJ1-6,many,TRBV18,.
TGTGCCAGCGGAAAATACGGGACGGTTGAAGCTTTCTTT,CASGKYGTVEAFF,TRBJ1-1,many,TRBV6-6,.
TGCGCCAGCAGCTTCCCGGGGGCCTGGGGAGAGACCCAGTACTTC,CASSFPGAWGETQYF,TRBJ2-5,.,TRBV5-1,.
TGTGCCAGCAGCTCCAGACAATACGAGCAGTACTTC,CASSSRQYEQYF,TRBJ2-7,many,TRBV11-2,.
TGTGCCAGCAGTTTCCAGTCAGAGACCCAGTACTTC,CASSFQSETQYF,TRBJ2-5,.,TRBV12-3/TRBV12-4,.
TGTGCCAGCAGTGAATACAGGGCCTCTGGGGCCAACGTCCTGACTTTC,CASSEYRASGANVLTF,TRBJ2-6,many,TRBV2,.
TGTGCCAGCAGCCAGGGGATTATGAGCGAGCAGTACTTC,CASSQGIMSEQYF,TRBJ2-7,many,TRBV3-1,.
TGTGCCAGCAGGATCAGCCAAGAGACCCAGTACTTC,CASRISQETQYF,TRBJ2-5,many,TRBV6-1,.
TGTGCCAGTAGTGATGGGTACCAAGAGACCCAGTACTTC,CASSDGYQETQYF,TRBJ2-5,.,TRBV19,.
TGTGCCAGCAGACCGATATGGGACAGCCAAGAGACCCAGTACTTC,CASRPIWDSQETQYF,TRBJ2-5,many,TRBV2,TRBD1
TGTGCCAGCAGTCCTGAAGCCGGGACTAGCGGGAGTATGGGGACCCAGTACTTC,CASSPEAGTSGSMGTQYF,TRBJ2-5,many,TRBV25-1,TRBD2
TGTGCCAGCACCTTAAAAGTGGGTTCACCCCTCCACTTT,CASTLKVGSPLHF,TRBJ1-6,many,TRBV27,.
TGTGCCAGCAACCCCGGGACTAGCGGCATTTACGAGCAGTACTTC,CASNPGTSGIYEQYF,TRBJ2-7,many,TRBV28,TRBD2
TGCAGTGCTAGAGTCCTAGGACAGGGGGTAGTTTATGGCTACACCTTC,CSARVLGQGVVYGYTF,TRBJ1-2,many,TRBV20-1,TRBD1
TGTGCCAGTAGTCTTCCGATACACTCGACGGATACTGAAGCTTTCTTT,CASSLPIHSTDTEAFF,TRBJ1-1,many,TRBV19,.
TGTGCCAGCAGTGAAGCCTTGGGACAGGGGGCCGACGAGCAGTACTTC,CASSEALGQGADEQYF,TRBJ2-7,.,TRBV6-1,TRBD1
TGCAGTGCGACAGGGCAAGACGAGCAGTACTTC,CSATGQDEQYF,TRBJ2-7,many,TRBV20-1,TRBD1
TGTGCCAGCAGCTTTCGGAACAGGGGGCTTTTGGCGATGAACACTGAAGCTTTCTTT,CASSFRNRGLLAMNTEAFF,TRBJ1-1,many,TRBV12-3/TRBV12-4,TRBD1
TGTGCCAGCAGTCCCGCAGGGGCGACATATGGCTACACCTTC,CASSPAGATYGYTF,TRBJ1-2,many,TRBV2,.
TGTGCCAGTACCCCTAGCGGGCGTGCCAGATACGAGCAGTACTTC,CASTPSGRARYEQYF,TRBJ2-7,many,TRBV19,TRBD2
TGTGCCAGCAGTTACGTCGCTAGCGGAATTACCGGGGAGCTGTTTTTT,CASSYVASGITGELFF,TRBJ2-2,many,TRBV6-2/TRBV6-3,TRBD2
TGCAGTGCTAGAGATTCAGAGGGCATAGACCCCTACGAGCAGTACTTC,CSARDSEGIDPYEQYF,TRBJ2-7,few,TRBV20-1,.
TGTGCCAGCAGCTCCGGCCCCGACTACGAGCAGTACTTC,CASSSGPDYEQYF,TRBJ2-7,many,TRBV11-2,.
TGCGCCAGCAGCTTGGATAGGACTAGAGGGGAAGAGACCCAGTACTTC,CASSLDRTRGEETQYF,TRBJ2-5,many,TRBV5-1,TRBD2
TGTGCCAGCAGAGTGACAGGGGGCAGAGGCAATCAGCCCCAGCATTTT,CASRVTGGRGNQPQHF,TRBJ1-5,.,TRBV6-1,TRBD1
TGCAGTGCCCGGGGGGACAGAACCCGCTACGAGCAGTACTTC,CSARGDRTRYEQYF,TRBJ2-7,many,TRBV20-1,.
TGTGCCAGCAGTTACGGACAGAGCTCTGGAAACACCATATATTTT,CASSYGQSSGNTIYF,TRBJ1-3,.,TRBV6-5,.
TGTGCTAGTGGTGCAGGGACAGGCTGGAACACTGAAGCTTTCTTT,CASGAGTGWNTEAFF,TRBJ1-1,many,TRBV12-5,TRBD1
TGTGCCAGCAGTTCAGGGAGAAACTATGGCTACACCTTC,CASSSGRNYGYTF,TRBJ1-2,many,TRBV28,.
TGTGCCAGCGCAAATACTAAGATCGTGTCGTCGAAGCAGTACTTC,CASANTKIVSSKQYF,TRBJ2-7,many,TRBV7-9,.
TGCAGCGTGGATGGACAGGGCAGTTCCTACGAGCAGTACTTC,CSVDGQGSSYEQYF,TRBJ2-7,many,TRBV29-1,TRBD1